These T cell receptor beta chains were read from a single sample in a study of low-dose radiotherapy and immunotherapy resistance in tumors. TCRdb re-called the reads through MiXCR, storing one row per CDR3 protein. The data contain roughly 30,000 distinct CDR3 sequences, 49% of them singletons. Specimen: PBMCs, collected after low-dose radiotherapy plus immunotherapy. The receptors were gathered from a male donor with gallbladder cancer. CDR3s include the opening cysteine and the closing phenylalanine or tryptophan. Fields, in order: V gene, D gene, J gene, clone size, CDR3 protein, CDR3 DNA. D genes are given only for firm matches. Clone size is stated in some rows and not others, as once, few, many or a class when expanded.

v_call: TRBV5-1
d_call: .
j_call: TRBJ2-2
clone_size: .
cdr3_aa: CASSLAPTGELFF
cdr3_nt: TGCGCCAGCAGCTTAGCTCCCACCGGGGAGCTGTTTTTT

v_call: TRBV20-1
d_call: TRBD1
j_call: TRBJ2-1
clone_size: many
cdr3_aa: CSATGTGGNEQFF
cdr3_nt: TGCAGTGCTACTGGGACAGGGGGCAATGAGCAGTTCTTC

v_call: TRBV10-3
d_call: .
j_call: TRBJ2-2
clone_size: medium-sized
cdr3_aa: CAISESRRSAGRDNTGELFF
cdr3_nt: TGTGCCATCAGTGAGTCTAGGCGGTCGGCGGGACGAGACAACACCGGGGAGCTGTTTTTT

v_call: TRBV5-1
d_call: .
j_call: TRBJ2-2
clone_size: many
cdr3_aa: CASSLVGGLVDTGELFF
cdr3_nt: TGCGCCAGCAGCTTGGTGGGCGGACTGGTGGACACCGGGGAGCTGTTTTTT

v_call: TRBV7-8
d_call: TRBD2
j_call: TRBJ2-1
clone_size: .
cdr3_aa: CASSPYGGGPSNEQFF
cdr3_nt: TGTGCCAGCAGCCCCTACGGGGGAGGGCCCAGCAATGAGCAGTTCTTC

v_call: TRBV5-1
d_call: TRBD1
j_call: TRBJ2-3
clone_size: .
cdr3_aa: CASEGTGGSDTQYF
cdr3_nt: TGCGCCAGCGAGGGAACAGGGGGGTCTGATACGCAGTATTTT

v_call: TRBV29-1
d_call: .
j_call: TRBJ1-5
clone_size: few
cdr3_aa: CSVEAGPGQPQHF
cdr3_nt: TGCAGCGTTGAAGCTGGTCCTGGGCAGCCCCAGCATTTT

v_call: TRBV3-1
d_call: TRBD1
j_call: TRBJ2-7
clone_size: many
cdr3_aa: CASSQVTGAGEQYF
cdr3_nt: TGTGCCAGCAGCCAAGTTACAGGGGCGGGCGAGCAGTACTTC

v_call: TRBV6-1
d_call: .
j_call: TRBJ1-1
clone_size: .
cdr3_aa: CASKWEGTEAFF
cdr3_nt: TGTGCCAGCAAATGGGAGGGCACTGAAGCTTTCTTT

v_call: TRBV19
d_call: .
j_call: TRBJ1-2
clone_size: few
cdr3_aa: CASSIPAGDLYGYTF
cdr3_nt: TGTGCCAGTAGTATACCTGCTGGGGACCTCTATGGCTACACCTTC

v_call: TRBV5-1
d_call: TRBD1
j_call: TRBJ1-1
clone_size: many
cdr3_aa: CASSPGQGALQSTEAFF
cdr3_nt: TGCGCCAGCAGCCCTGGACAGGGGGCCCTACAGTCCACTGAAGCTTTCTTT

v_call: TRBV5-1
d_call: .
j_call: TRBJ2-2
clone_size: many
cdr3_aa: CASSRTDSPNTGELFF
cdr3_nt: TGCGCCAGCAGCCGGACAGATTCTCCGAACACCGGGGAGCTGTTTTTT

v_call: TRBV10-3
d_call: .
j_call: TRBJ1-5
clone_size: once
cdr3_aa: CAISRDSNQPQHF
cdr3_nt: TGTGCCATCAGTCGAGACAGCAATCAGCCCCAGCATTTT

v_call: TRBV29-1
d_call: .
j_call: TRBJ2-3
clone_size: .
cdr3_aa: CSSSRDSITDTQYF
cdr3_nt: TGCAGCTCCTCGCGGGACAGTATAACAGATACGCAGTATTTT

v_call: TRBV7-2
d_call: .
j_call: TRBJ1-4
clone_size: few
cdr3_aa: CASRQQGGAGNEKLFF
cdr3_nt: TGTGCCAGCAGACAACAAGGTGGCGCGGGGAATGAAAAACTGTTTTTT

v_call: TRBV12-3/TRBV12-4
d_call: TRBD2
j_call: TRBJ2-1
clone_size: medium-sized
cdr3_aa: CASRWTSGRGNEQFF
cdr3_nt: TGTGCCAGCAGATGGACTAGCGGGAGGGGCAATGAGCAGTTCTTC

v_call: TRBV29-1
d_call: .
j_call: TRBJ2-3
clone_size: many
cdr3_aa: CSVEGWHLADTQYF
cdr3_nt: TGCAGCGTTGAGGGTTGGCACTTAGCAGATACGCAGTATTTT

v_call: TRBV3-1
d_call: .
j_call: TRBJ2-2
clone_size: many
cdr3_aa: CASSQTVGELFF
cdr3_nt: TGTGCCAGCAGCCAAACGGTCGGGGAGCTGTTTTTT

v_call: TRBV27
d_call: .
j_call: TRBJ2-1
clone_size: medium-sized
cdr3_aa: CASSFGPLYFHSGDNEQFF
cdr3_nt: TGTGCCAGCAGTTTTGGCCCCCTGTACTTCCATTCCGGGGACAATGAGCAGTTCTTC

v_call: TRBV9
d_call: TRBD1
j_call: TRBJ2-5
clone_size: many
cdr3_aa: CASSVGTVNQETQYF
cdr3_nt: TGTGCCAGCAGCGTTGGGACAGTCAACCAAGAGACCCAGTACTTC

v_call: TRBV5-1
d_call: TRBD1
j_call: TRBJ1-5
clone_size: medium-sized
cdr3_aa: CASSLGQGATQPQHF
cdr3_nt: TGTGCCAGCAGCTTAGGACAGGGGGCAACTCAGCCCCAGCATTTT

v_call: TRBV19
d_call: .
j_call: TRBJ2-1
clone_size: many
cdr3_aa: CASSIVGGQPFF
cdr3_nt: TGTGCCAGTAGTATAGTGGGAGGTCAGCCGTTCTTC

v_call: TRBV5-1
d_call: .
j_call: TRBJ2-1
clone_size: few
cdr3_aa: CASSSAGTRSVEQFF
cdr3_nt: TGCGCCAGCAGCTCCGCCGGGACAAGGTCTGTTGAGCAGTTCTTC

v_call: TRBV3-1
d_call: TRBD1
j_call: TRBJ2-1
clone_size: .
cdr3_aa: CASSQVKGQPYNEQFF
cdr3_nt: TGTGCCAGCAGCCAAGTAAAGGGACAGCCCTACAATGAGCAGTTCTTC

v_call: TRBV6-2/TRBV6-3
d_call: .
j_call: TRBJ2-3
clone_size: .
cdr3_aa: CASSFVAARRVDTQYF
cdr3_nt: TGTGCCAGCAGTTTCGTAGCGGCTCGGAGGGTGGATACGCAGTATTTT

v_call: TRBV24-1
d_call: .
j_call: TRBJ2-3
clone_size: .
cdr3_aa: CATSDPGGPTPSDTQYF
cdr3_nt: TGTGCCACCAGTGATCCGGGGGGCCCGACCCCCTCTGATACGCAGTATTTT